Listed below are T cell receptor beta chains from one sample, sequenced in a study of regulatory T cells in long-lasting Graves disease. Each CDR3 protein is one row after TCRdb ran MiXCR on the multiplex PCR reads. The sample records 350,000 to 450,000 distinct CDR3 sequences, approximately 10% being singletons. The sample also formed part of further work on T cells in Graves' hyperthyroidism and ophthalmopathy.

The sample in question was peripheral blood mononuclear cells (PBMCs), obtained at new diagnosis, from a patient treated with antithyroid drugs. The receptors derive from a woman aged 18-29 years with Graves disease. Both conserved end residues are part of each CDR3. A D gene is named only where the DNA matches it firmly. Clone size is given for some rows only: seen once, a few or many times, or a class if the clone is expanded.

size | J | V | D | CDR3 | DNA
NA | TRBJ2-2 | TRBV18 | NA | CAISPRRGDTGELFF | TGTGCCATCTCACCACGCAGAGGGGACACCGGGGAGCTGTTTTTT
NA | TRBJ2-1 | TRBV7-9 | NA | CASSSAGARYNEQFF | TGTGCCAGCAGCTCCGCGGGGGCAAGGTACAATGAGCAGTTCTTC
many | TRBJ1-1 | TRBV6-1 | NA | CASSVSSAAEAFF | TGTGCCAGCAGTGTATCGTCGGCAGCTGAAGCTTTCTTT
many | TRBJ2-1 | TRBV7-8 | TRBD2 | CASSLGVTSGNEQFF | TGTGCCAGCAGCTTAGGGGTGACTAGCGGGAATGAGCAGTTCTTC
few | TRBJ1-3 | TRBV7-9 | NA | CASSRDWVSGNTIYF | TGTGCCAGCAGCCGGGACTGGGTCTCTGGAAACACCATATATTTT
NA | TRBJ2-7 | TRBV20-1 | TRBD2 | CSARERTSGIYEQYF | TGCAGTGCTAGAGAGAGGACTAGCGGTATTTACGAGCAGTACTTC
many | TRBJ1-1 | TRBV3-1 | NA | CASSRLGGANTEAFF | TGTGCCAGCAGCCGATTAGGGGGGGCGAACACTGAAGCTTTCTTT
many | TRBJ2-2 | TRBV20-1 | TRBD2 | CSAREAGRTGELFF | TGCAGTGCTAGAGAAGCGGGGAGAACCGGGGAGCTGTTTTTT
many | TRBJ2-5 | TRBV10-2 | TRBD2 | CAVTSGSDQETQYF | TGCGCAGTAACTAGCGGGAGCGATCAAGAGACCCAGTACTTC
NA | TRBJ1-3 | TRBV4-3 | NA | CASGISGNTIYF | TGCGCCAGCGGTATTTCTGGAAACACCATATATTTT
many | TRBJ1-5 | TRBV29-1 | TRBD1 | CSAGQGDQPQHF | TGCAGCGCTGGACAGGGCGATCAGCCCCAGCATTTT
many | TRBJ2-5 | TRBV7-2 | TRBD2 | CASSYGGWETQYF | TGTGCCAGCAGCTACGGGGGGTGGGAGACCCAGTACTTC
few | TRBJ1-5 | TRBV19 | NA | CASSGPTGNQPQHF | TGTGCCAGTAGCGGACCCACGGGAAATCAGCCCCAGCATTTT
many | TRBJ2-4 | TRBV19 | NA | CASSIAGAKNIQYF | TGTGCCAGTAGTATAGCGGGAGCCAAAAACATTCAGTACTTC
many | TRBJ2-3 | TRBV5-1 | NA | CATREGHSTDTQYF | TGCGCCACCAGGGAAGGACATAGCACAGATACGCAGTATTTT
many | TRBJ1-6 | TRBV7-2 | TRBD1 | CASSLARGQSSYNSPLHF | TGTGCCAGCAGCTTAGCGAGGGGACAGAGCTCCTATAATTCACCCCTCCACTTT
few | TRBJ1-4 | TRBV2 | NA | CASSVRGIGGFTTNEKLLF | TGTGCCAGCAGTGTCAGAGGAATTGGAGGGTTCACAACTAATGAAAAACTGCTTTTT
NA | TRBJ2-7 | TRBV20-1 | TRBD2 | CSARDVLAGAYEQYF | TGCAGTGCTAGAGATGTACTAGCGGGTGCCTACGAGCAGTACTTC
many | TRBJ2-2 | TRBV30 | NA | CAWGLWAGTGELFF | TGTGCCTGGGGGTTGTGGGCGGGCACCGGGGAGCTGTTTTTT
many | TRBJ2-3 | TRBV12-3/TRBV12-4 | NA | CASSLREQHTDTQYF | TGTGCCAGCAGTTTACGCGAGCAACACACAGATACGCAGTATTTT
NA | TRBJ2-5 | TRBV4-3 | TRBD2 | CASSQDRWTSGSLVETQYF | TGCGCCAGCAGCCAAGATCGATGGACTAGCGGGAGTTTAGTAGAGACCCAGTACTTC
NA | TRBJ2-5 | TRBV7-2 | TRBD2 | CASNLGLAGGQETQYF | TGTGCCAGCAACCTCGGACTAGCGGGGGGGCAAGAGACCCAGTACTTC
many | TRBJ2-1 | TRBV4-3 | TRBD2 | CAGTNRTSGHFSYNEQFF | TGCGCCGGCACAAACCGAACTAGCGGGCACTTCTCCTACAATGAGCAGTTCTTC
many | TRBJ1-1 | TRBV3-1 | NA | CASSQPGEAFF | TGTGCCAGCAGCCAACCTGGTGAAGCTTTCTTT
many | TRBJ1-2 | TRBV20-1 | NA | CSAHPRRLDGYTF | TGCAGTGCTCACCCTAGGCGTCTCGATGGCTACACCTTC
many | TRBJ2-2 | TRBV2 | TRBD2 | CASSHRTSGTGELFF | TGTGCCAGCAGTCATAGGACTAGCGGAACCGGGGAGCTGTTTTTT
many | TRBJ1-3 | TRBV28 | TRBD1 | CASTPWGDRRVRSGSGNTIYF | TGTGCCAGCACCCCCTGGGGGGACAGACGGGTTCGGTCGGGCTCTGGAAACACCATATATTTT
many | TRBJ2-2 | TRBV7-2 | NA | CASSRGLRLGLFF | TGTGCCAGCAGCCGGGGATTACGGCTGGGGCTGTTTTTT
many | TRBJ1-2 | TRBV6-1 | TRBD1 | CASNPPRDRGYGYTF | TGTGCCAGCAATCCCCCCCGCGACAGGGGATATGGCTACACCTTC
many | TRBJ1-2 | TRBV6-1 | NA | CASRTTPTGPDGYTF | TGTGCCAGCAGGACCACCCCTACAGGGCCCGATGGCTACACCTTC
many | TRBJ1-6 | TRBV28 | TRBD1 | CASSSHGQGANSPLHF | TGTGCCAGCAGTTCCCACGGACAGGGGGCGAATTCACCCCTCCACTTT
many | TRBJ2-2 | TRBV12-3/TRBV12-4 | TRBD1 | CASSPPGQPNTGELFF | TGTGCCAGCAGTCCCCCGGGACAGCCGAACACCGGGGAGCTGTTTTTT
NA | TRBJ2-2 | TRBV5-1 | NA | CASSRQGIAISNTGELFF | TGCGCCAGCAGTCGGCAGGGAATTGCTATATCGAACACCGGGGAGCTGTTTTTT
many | TRBJ2-7 | TRBV11-2 | NA | CASSWTSEQYF | TGTGCCAGCAGCTGGACCTCCGAGCAGTACTTC
many | TRBJ1-5 | TRBV7-9 | NA | CASSLVGAGAVNQPQHF | TGTGCCAGCAGCTTAGTAGGCGCCGGGGCGGTAAATCAGCCCCAGCATTTT
many | TRBJ1-5 | TRBV27 | NA | CASSFVYSNQPQHF | TGTGCCAGCAGTTTTGTGTATAGCAATCAGCCCCAGCATTTT
few | TRBJ2-1 | TRBV12-3/TRBV12-4 | NA | CASSFMGQSNEQFF | TGTGCCAGCAGTTTTATGGGACAAAGCAATGAGCAGTTCTTC
many | TRBJ1-5 | TRBV27 | NA | CASRGALTGNQPQHF | TGTGCCAGCAGAGGGGCACTGACAGGCAATCAGCCCCAGCATTTT
many | TRBJ1-2 | TRBV3-1 | NA | CASSQDSWGNYGYTF | TGTGCCAGCAGCCAAGATAGCTGGGGTAACTATGGCTACACCTTC
NA | TRBJ2-1 | TRBV12-3/TRBV12-4 | TRBD2 | CASSFVSGTSGYNEQFF | TGTGCCAGCAGTTTTGTTTCTGGGACTAGCGGATACAATGAGCAGTTCTTC
many | TRBJ2-1 | TRBV5-5 | NA | CASSPYGNEQFF | TGTGCCAGCAGCCCCTACGGGAATGAGCAGTTCTTC
many | TRBJ2-7 | TRBV15 | NA | CATSRVGGHRPPGIEQYF | TGTGCCACCAGCAGAGTGGGGGGGCACAGGCCGCCCGGAATTGAGCAGTACTTC